The next 20 T cell receptor beta chains were all read from a single sample in a study of cytomegalovirus exposure and HLA in healthy donors. PCR involved 60 Vbeta and 13 Jbeta primers. Libraries were prepared by immunoSEQ multiplex PCR; TCRdb keeps only in-frame clonotypes and omits some of them. Of around 65,000 clones in the sample, roughly two thirds were seen once. Source material: PBMCs. These receptor sequences come from a man between 25 and 39 years old in good health and CMV-seronegative.

This clone appeared a few times. The chain has TRBV27 and TRBJ1-1; 8 bases fit TRBD1. Germline V CDR1 and CDR2: MNHEY, SMNVEV (reference sequence). This CDR3 has 12 amino acids. The J segment lost 6 bases and the V segment lost 6 bases, leaving 3 bases of the junction unmatched. In nucleotides, the CDR3 is TGTGCCAGCAGCCCGACAGGGGCTGAAGCTTTCTTT. Translating gives CASSPTGAEAFF.

The J gene is TRBJ1-2, the V gene TRBV10-3; D is perhaps TRBD1 (6 bases). In germline, CDR1 is ENHRY, CDR2 SYGVKD. The CDR3 covers 14 residues. Trimming left V 4 bases short and J 5 bases short, with 14 bases between. This chain's CDR3 is CAISAGGPYYGYTF. For the CDR3, the DNA is TGTGCCATCAGTGCCGGGGGGCCGTATTATGGCTACACCTTC.

This sequence joins TRBV19 and TRBJ2-7; D remains unclear. The CDR3 runs to 16 residues. Germline CDR1 reads LNHDA; CDR2 reads SQIVND (reference sequence). V lost 3 bases, J lost 3 bases, and 18 bases lay in between. The DNA of the CDR3 is TGTGCCAGTAGTATCTCACCAACAGATACCCGCTACGAGCAGTACTTC. This encodes CASSISPTDTRYEQYF.

The chain combines TRBV18 with TRBJ2-1; TRBD2 aligns across 11 bases. CDR3 length: 15 residues. Germline V gives CDR1 KGHSH, CDR2 LQKENI. Losses at the gene ends were 5 bases for V and 10 bases for J; bases not matched to a gene: 10. In DNA form, the CDR3 reads TGTGCCAGCTCAGGCCTAGCGGGGGGACCTCTGGAGCAGTTCTTC. It yields the protein CASSGLAGGPLEQFF.

This clone was counted a few times. V gene TRBV30 combines with J gene TRBJ1-6, with D unclear. V lost 0 bases, J lost 7 bases, and 4 bases lay in between. This CDR3 contains 12 residues. Germline-derived CDR1 and CDR2 are GTSNPN and SVGIG (reference sequence). The CDR3 region is CAWSVRNSPLHF. In nucleotides, the CDR3 is TGTGCCTGGAGTGTACGGAATTCACCCCTCCACTTT.

This sequence joins TRBV5-4 and TRBJ1-2; TRBD1 is a possible D gene (6 bases). This CDR3 spans 13 amino acids. Trimming took 2 bases from V and 8 from J, leaving 13 bases between them. CDR1 and CDR2 (germline): SGHNT, YYREEE (reference sequence). CDR3 amino acids: CASSFRTVEGYTF. The CDR3 DNA sequence: TGTGCCAGCAGCTTCCGGACAGTAGAGGGCTACACCTTC. The entire variable domain, with the rest obtained from reference TRBV5-4 and TRBJ1-2, is as follows: ETGVTQSPTHLIKTRGQQVTLRCSSQSGHNTVSWYQQALGQGPQFIFQYYREEENGRGNFPPRFSGLQFPNYSSELNVNALELDDSALYLCASSFRTVEGYTFGSGTRLTVV.

The chain couples TRBV25-1 to TRBJ2-7, with D unclear. From germline, CDR1 is MGHDK and CDR2 SYGVNS. The CDR3 totals 14 residues. The germline V and J ends were trimmed by 3 bases and 0 bases, with 9 bases remaining between them. The CDR3 DNA reads TGTGCCAGCAGTGATGGCAGGTACTCCTACGAGCAGTACTTC. Translating gives CASSDGRYSYEQYF.

The rearrangement links TRBV18 to TRBJ2-4, with D possibly being TRBD1 (6 bases). V was clipped by 3 bases and J by 1 base, with 13 bases between them. The CDR3 runs to 16 residues. The V gene's germline CDR1 is KGHSH and CDR2 LQKENI. In nucleotides, the CDR3 is TGTGCCAGCTCACCGTCGGACAGAGACGCCAAAAACATTCAGTACTTC. It encodes CASSPSDRDAKNIQYF.

This clone was observed a few times. The gene calls are TRBV5-1 and TRBJ1-6, with 7 bases matching TRBD1. The CDR3 runs to 16 residues. With 5 bases clipped from V and 6 bases from J, the junction kept 11 bases outside the gene matches. Germline lookup yields CDR1 SGHRS and CDR2 YFSETQ. As DNA, the CDR3 is TGCGCCAGCAGTTCTAGAGCCGGGACAGCTAATTCACCCCTCCACTTT. This codes for CASSSRAGTANSPLHF.

This clone was seen a handful of times. The chain combines TRBV7-3 with TRBJ2-3; D might be TRBD1 (5 bases). The CDR3 totals 14 residues. The V and J ends lost 5 bases and 6 bases respectively, with 15 bases between them. CDR1 and CDR2 from the germline V gene are SGHTA and FQGTGA. This CDR3 is CASSQGSGWDTQYF. CDR3 sequence (DNA): TGTGCCAGCAGCCAGGGTTCGGGCTGGGATACGCAGTATTTT. Based on the CDR3 plus reference TRBV7-3 and TRBJ2-3, the full variable domain is GAGVSQTPSNKVTEKGKYVELRCDPISGHTALYWYRQSLGQGPEFLIYFQGTGAADDSGLPNDRFFAVRPEGSVSTLKIQRTERGDSAVYLCASSQGSGWDTQYFGPGTRLTVL.

The J gene is TRBJ2-5, the V gene TRBV30, with a weak D call TRBD2 (6 bases). The J call is doubtful: the DNA matches TRBJ2-7 better. CDR3 length: 11 residues. The germline V gene encodes CDR1 GTSNPN and CDR2 SVGIG (reference sequence). The CDR3 loop is CAWNQGLEQYF. The CDR3 coding sequence is TGTGCCTGGAATCAGGGACTCGAGCAGTACTTC.

Remarks on this clone: Germline and junction disagree at one end, which may indicate a read error. V usage is TRBV2 and J usage is TRBJ1-6, with D perhaps matching TRBD1 (5 bases). Germline CDR1 and CDR2: SNHLY and FYNNEI. The CDR3 length is 16 residues. CDR3 residues: CASSEDSGGSNSPLHF. The CDR3 nucleotides read TGTGCCAGCAGCGAAGACAGTGGTGGAAGCAATTCACCCCTCCACTTT.

The chain has TRBV7-2 and TRBJ2-5, with TRBD2 matching over 7 bases. The CDR3 consists of 16 residues. Germline-derived CDR1 and CDR2 are SGHTA and FQGNSA. J lost 2 bases, V lost 5 bases, and 11 bases had no gene match. In DNA, the CDR3 is TGTGCCAGCAGCCAAGTGGCTAGCGGCCAACAAGAGACCCAGTACTTC. Residues: CASSQVASGQQETQYF.

This clone was seen just once. The rearrangement uses TRBV2 and TRBJ2-5; 8 bases are shared with TRBD1. The CDR3 has 14 amino acids. Germline CDR1 and CDR2: SNHLY and FYNNEI. V dropped 7 bases and J dropped 5; count of bases not matched to a gene: 9. The CDR3 nucleotides are TGTGCCAGCACATCACAGGGGGTGTACGAGACCCAGTACTTC. The encoded protein is CASTSQGVYETQYF.

The chain employs TRBV19 and TRBJ2-3; no definite D call. In germline, CDR1 is LNHDA, CDR2 SQIVND (reference sequence). CDR3 length: 15 residues. V lost 6 bases and J 6 bases, leaving 19 bases between the germline ends. The DNA for the CDR3 is TGTGCCAGTAGCATTTCGAGCCGTACGATGGATACGCAGTATTTT. Encoded protein: CASSISSRTMDTQYF.

This clone showed up just a few times. This chain uses TRBV4-1 with TRBJ1-5; 7 bases are shared with TRBD1. CDR1 is MGHRA, CDR2 YSYEKL, per germline. The junction had 5 bases not matched to a gene; V was cut back by 2 bases and J by 1 base. The CDR3 length is 16 residues. The CDR3 sequence: CASSQPGTVSNQPQHF. CDR3 sequence (DNA): TGCGCCAGCAGCCAACCCGGGACAGTGAGCAATCAGCCCCAGCATTTT.

This clone was counted only a few times. The V gene is TRBV25-1, the J gene TRBJ2-3; D is unclear. The CDR3 spans 10 residues. Germline V gene sequence: CDR1 MGHDK, CDR2 SYGVNS. Trimming cost V 10 bases and J 2 bases, with 4 bases left between them. The CDR3 spells CATLTDTQYF. The CDR3 nucleotides read TGTGCCACCCTCACAGATACGCAGTATTTT.

The CDR3: CASSPGGENSPLHF. CDR3 nucleotide sequence: TGTGCCAGCAGCCCGGGGGGAGAGAATTCACCCCTCCACTTT. This rearrangement joins TRBV11-3 to TRBJ1-6, with D tentatively TRBD1 (5 bases). CDR3 length: 14 residues. CDR1 SGHNT and CDR2 YENEEA come from the germline V gene. V lost 5 bases to trimming and J lost 7 bases, with 12 bases between them.

This clone has only one observation. The gene calls are TRBV5-8 and TRBJ1-1; 9 bases are a match to TRBD1. CDR1 SGHTS and CDR2 YDEGEE come from the germline V gene. The junction had 5 bases not matched to a gene; V was cut back by 5 bases and J by 0 bases. The CDR3 sequence is 15 residues long. The CDR3 coding sequence is TGTGCCAGCAGGAGGACAGGGGCGTTGAACACTGAAGCTTTCTTT. It is translated as CASRRTGALNTEAFF.

In its sample, this clone was seen a few times. This rearrangement joins TRBV18 to TRBJ2-7; D is undetermined. Germline V gives CDR1 KGHSH, CDR2 LQKENI. The CDR3 is made up of 14 amino acids. V lost 0 bases, J lost 5 bases, and 11 bases lay in between. In nucleotides, the CDR3 is TGTGCCAGCTCACCACCGGGCGATTGGAACGAGCAGTACTTC. Translating it yields CASSPPGDWNEQYF. The variable domain in full, with the rest retrieved from reference TRBV18 and TRBJ2-7, is NAGVMQNPRHLVRRRGQEARLRCSPMKGHSHVYWYRQLPEEGLKFMVYLQKENIIDESGMPKERFSAEFPKEGPSILRIQQVVRGDSAAYFCASSPPGDWNEQYFGPGTRLTVT.